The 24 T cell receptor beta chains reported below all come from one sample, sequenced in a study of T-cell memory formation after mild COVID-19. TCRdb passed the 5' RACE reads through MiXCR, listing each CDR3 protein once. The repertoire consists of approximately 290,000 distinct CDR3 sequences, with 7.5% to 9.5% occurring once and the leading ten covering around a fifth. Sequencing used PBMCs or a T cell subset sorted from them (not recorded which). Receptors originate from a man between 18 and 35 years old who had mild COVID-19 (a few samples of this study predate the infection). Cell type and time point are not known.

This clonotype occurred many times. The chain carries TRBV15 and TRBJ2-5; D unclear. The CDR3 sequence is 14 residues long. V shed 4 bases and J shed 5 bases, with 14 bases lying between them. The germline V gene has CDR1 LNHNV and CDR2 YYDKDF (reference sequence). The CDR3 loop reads CATSTRLKGETQYF. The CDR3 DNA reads TGTGCCACCAGCACTCGACTCAAAGGGGAGACCCAGTACTTC.

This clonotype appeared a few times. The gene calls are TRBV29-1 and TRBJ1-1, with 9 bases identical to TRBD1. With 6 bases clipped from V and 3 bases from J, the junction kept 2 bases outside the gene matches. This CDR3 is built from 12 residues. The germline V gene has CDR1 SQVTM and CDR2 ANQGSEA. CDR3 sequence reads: CSVTGGYTEAFF. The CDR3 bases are TGCAGCGTGACAGGGGGTTACACTGAAGCTTTCTTT.

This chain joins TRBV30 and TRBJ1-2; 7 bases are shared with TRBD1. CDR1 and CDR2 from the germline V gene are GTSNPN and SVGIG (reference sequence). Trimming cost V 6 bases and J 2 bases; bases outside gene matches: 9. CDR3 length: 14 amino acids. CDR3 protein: CACKNRGPNYGYTF. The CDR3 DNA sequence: TGTGCCTGCAAGAACAGGGGACCCAACTATGGCTACACCTTC.

The CDR3 bases are TGTGCCAGCAGCCTTGGACTAGCCACCTCCTACGAGCAGTACTTC. This translates into CASSLGLATSYEQYF. The chain carries TRBV3-1 and TRBJ2-7; 8 bases match TRBD2. CDR1 LGHDT and CDR2 YNNKEL come from the germline V gene (reference sequence). The junction had 5 bases not matched to a gene; V was cut back by 4 bases and J by 0 bases. This CDR3 region has 15 residues.

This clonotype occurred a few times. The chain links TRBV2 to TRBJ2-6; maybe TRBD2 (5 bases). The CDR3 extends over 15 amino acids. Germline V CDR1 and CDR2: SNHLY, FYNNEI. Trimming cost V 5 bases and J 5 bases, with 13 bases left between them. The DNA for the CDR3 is TGTGCCAGCAGTCTGGACTCGGGGAGGGCCAACGTCCTGACTTTC. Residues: CASSLDSGRANVLTF. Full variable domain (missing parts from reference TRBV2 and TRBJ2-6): EPEVTQTPSHQVTQMGQEVILRCVPISNHLYFYWYRQILGQKVEFLVSFYNNEISEKSEIFDDQFSVERPDGSNFTLKIRSTKLEDSAMYFCASSLDSGRANVLTFGAGSRLTVL.

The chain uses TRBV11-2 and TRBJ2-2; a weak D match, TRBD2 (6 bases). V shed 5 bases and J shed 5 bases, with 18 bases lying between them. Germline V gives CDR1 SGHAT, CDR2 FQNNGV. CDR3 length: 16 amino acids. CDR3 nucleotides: TGTGCCAGCAGCCTACAAGCGGGTGGGGAAACCGGGGAGCTGTTTTTT. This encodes CASSLQAGGETGELFF.

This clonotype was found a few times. In DNA, the CDR3 is TGTGCCAGCAGCTTATGGGGACGGGTCGAACAGCCCCAGCATTTT. The encoded protein is CASSLWGRVEQPQHF. The chain has TRBV7-2 and TRBJ1-5, with a weak D call TRBD1 (5 bases). Germline CDR1 is SGHTA and CDR2 is FQGNSA. The CDR3 runs to 15 residues. V gave up 2 bases and J gave up 7 bases, with 15 bases separating them.

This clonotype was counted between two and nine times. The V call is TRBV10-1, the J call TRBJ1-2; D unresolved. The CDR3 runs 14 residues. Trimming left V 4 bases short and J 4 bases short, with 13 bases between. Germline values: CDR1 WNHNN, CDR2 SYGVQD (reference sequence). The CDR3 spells CASSGFRATYGYTF. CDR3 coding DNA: TGCGCCAGCAGTGGGTTCCGGGCTACCTATGGCTACACCTTC.

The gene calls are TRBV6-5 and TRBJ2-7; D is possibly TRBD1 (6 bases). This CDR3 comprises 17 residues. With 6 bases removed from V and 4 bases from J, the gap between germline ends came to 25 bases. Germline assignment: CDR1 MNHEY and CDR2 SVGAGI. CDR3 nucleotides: TGTGCCAGCAGCCGCCAGGGGAAATCCCCGTACAATTACGAGCAGTACTTC. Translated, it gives CASSRQGKSPYNYEQYF.

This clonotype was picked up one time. CDR3 in DNA: TGTGCCAGCAGCTTCCGGGGTAAAAAGACCCAGTACTTC. Translated: CASSFRGKKTQYF. The genes are TRBV3-1 and TRBJ2-5; perhaps TRBD2 as D (5 bases). There are 13 residues in the CDR3. Germline V gene lookup returns CDR1 LGHDT and CDR2 YNNKEL (reference sequence). With 5 bases removed from V and 6 bases from J, the gap between germline ends came to 13 bases.

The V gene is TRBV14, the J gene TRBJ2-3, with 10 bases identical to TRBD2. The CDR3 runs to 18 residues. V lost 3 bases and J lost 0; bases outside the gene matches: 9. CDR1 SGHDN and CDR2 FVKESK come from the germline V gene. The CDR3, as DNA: TGTGCCAGCAGCCAGGAGCGGGGGGGCCTCCCGAGCACAGATACGCAGTATTTT. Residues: CASSQERGGLPSTDTQYF.

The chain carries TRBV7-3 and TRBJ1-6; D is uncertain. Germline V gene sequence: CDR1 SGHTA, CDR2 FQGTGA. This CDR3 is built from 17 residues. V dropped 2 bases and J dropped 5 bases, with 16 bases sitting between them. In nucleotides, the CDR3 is TGTGCCAGCAGCTTAGCGACCATCCGGACCGATAATTCACCCCTCCACTTT. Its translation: CASSLATIRTDNSPLHF.

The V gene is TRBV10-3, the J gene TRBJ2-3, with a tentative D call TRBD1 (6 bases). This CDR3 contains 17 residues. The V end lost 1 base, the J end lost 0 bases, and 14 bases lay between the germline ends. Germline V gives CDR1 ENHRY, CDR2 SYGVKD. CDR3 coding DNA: TGTGCCATCAGTGAGTACCGGACAGTGACGAGCACAGATACGCAGTATTTT. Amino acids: CAISEYRTVTSTDTQYF.

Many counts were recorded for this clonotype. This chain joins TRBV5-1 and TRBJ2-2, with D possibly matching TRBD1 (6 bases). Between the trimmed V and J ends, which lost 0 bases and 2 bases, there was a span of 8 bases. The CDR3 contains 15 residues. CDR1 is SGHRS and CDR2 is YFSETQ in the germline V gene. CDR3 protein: CASSLGTANTGELFF. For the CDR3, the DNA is TGCGCCAGCAGCTTGGGGACAGCAAACACCGGGGAGCTGTTTTTT.

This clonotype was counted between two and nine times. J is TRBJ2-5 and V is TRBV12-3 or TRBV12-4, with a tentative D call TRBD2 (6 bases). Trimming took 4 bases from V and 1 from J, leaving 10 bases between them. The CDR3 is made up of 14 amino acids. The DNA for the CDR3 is TGTGCCAGCAGTTCGGGACTTAGCCAAGAGACCCAGTACTTC. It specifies CASSSGLSQETQYF.

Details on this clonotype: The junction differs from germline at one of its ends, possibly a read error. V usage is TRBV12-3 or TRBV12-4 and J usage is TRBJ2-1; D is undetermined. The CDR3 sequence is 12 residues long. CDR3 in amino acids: CASSLDVLARIF. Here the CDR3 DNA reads TGTGCCAGCAGTTTGGACGTTCTTGCCCGGATCTTC.

The CDR3 sequence is CASSLGTITEAFF. The CDR3 DNA reads TGTGCCAGCAGCTTGGGGACTATCACTGAAGCTTTCTTT. This chain joins TRBV5-5 and TRBJ1-1; unclear D gene. V was trimmed by 0 bases and J by 4 bases, leaving 7 bases between them. This CDR3 contains 13 residues. CDR1 is SGHKS and CDR2 is YYEKEE in the germline V gene (reference sequence).

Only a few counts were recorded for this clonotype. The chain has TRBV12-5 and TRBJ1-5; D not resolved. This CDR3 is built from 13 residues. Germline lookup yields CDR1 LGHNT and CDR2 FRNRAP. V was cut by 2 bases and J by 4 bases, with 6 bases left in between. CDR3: CASGLLGNQPQHF. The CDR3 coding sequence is TGTGCTAGTGGTTTGTTGGGGAATCAGCCCCAGCATTTT.

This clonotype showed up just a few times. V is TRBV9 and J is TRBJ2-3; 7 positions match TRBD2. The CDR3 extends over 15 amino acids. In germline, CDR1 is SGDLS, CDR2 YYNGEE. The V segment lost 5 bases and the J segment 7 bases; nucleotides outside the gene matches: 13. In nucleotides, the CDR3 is TGTGCCAGCAGTACGGTGGCTAGCGGCGGAAATACGCAGTATTTT. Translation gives CASSTVASGGNTQYF.

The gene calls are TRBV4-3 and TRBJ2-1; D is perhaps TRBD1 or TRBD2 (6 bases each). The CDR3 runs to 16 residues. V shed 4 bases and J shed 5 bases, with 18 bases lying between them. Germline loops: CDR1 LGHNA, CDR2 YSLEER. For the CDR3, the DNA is TGCGCCAGCAGCCCCCGTACGGGGGCCCATGACAATGAGCAGTTCTTC. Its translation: CASSPRTGAHDNEQFF.

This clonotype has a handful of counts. The CDR3 spells CASSFRAVRQETQYF. Here the CDR3 DNA reads TGTGCCAGCAGTTTTAGGGCGGTTCGCCAAGAGACCCAGTACTTC. The rearrangement links TRBV27 to TRBJ2-5; no clear D. This CDR3 is built from 15 residues. CDR1 and CDR2 (germline): MNHEY, SMNVEV (reference sequence). Trimming cost V 3 bases and J 1 base, with 12 bases left between them.

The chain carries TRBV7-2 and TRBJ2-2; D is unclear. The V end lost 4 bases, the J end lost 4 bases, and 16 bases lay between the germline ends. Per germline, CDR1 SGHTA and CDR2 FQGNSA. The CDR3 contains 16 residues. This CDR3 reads CASSSSRNPGTGELFF. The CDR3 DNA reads TGTGCCAGCAGCTCATCCAGGAATCCAGGCACCGGGGAGCTGTTTTTT. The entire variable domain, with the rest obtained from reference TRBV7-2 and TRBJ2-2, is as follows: GAGVSQSPSNKVTEKGKDVELRCDPISGHTALYWYRQSLGQGLEFLIYFQGNSAPDKSGLPSDRFSAERTGGSVSTLTIQRTQQEDSAVYLCASSSSRNPGTGELFFGEGSRLTVL.

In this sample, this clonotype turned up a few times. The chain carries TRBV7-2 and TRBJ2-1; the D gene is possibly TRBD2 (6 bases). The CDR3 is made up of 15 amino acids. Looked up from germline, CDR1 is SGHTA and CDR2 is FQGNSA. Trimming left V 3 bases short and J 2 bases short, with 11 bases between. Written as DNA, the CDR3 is TGTGCCAGCAGCTTTGGAGGGAATCCCTACAATGAGCAGTTCTTC. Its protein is CASSFGGNPYNEQFF.

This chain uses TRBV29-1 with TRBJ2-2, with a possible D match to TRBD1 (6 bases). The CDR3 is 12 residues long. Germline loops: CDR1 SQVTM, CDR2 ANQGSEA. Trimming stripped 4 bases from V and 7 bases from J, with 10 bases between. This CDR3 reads CSVAGASGELFF. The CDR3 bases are TGCAGCGTTGCAGGGGCCAGCGGGGAGCTGTTTTTT.